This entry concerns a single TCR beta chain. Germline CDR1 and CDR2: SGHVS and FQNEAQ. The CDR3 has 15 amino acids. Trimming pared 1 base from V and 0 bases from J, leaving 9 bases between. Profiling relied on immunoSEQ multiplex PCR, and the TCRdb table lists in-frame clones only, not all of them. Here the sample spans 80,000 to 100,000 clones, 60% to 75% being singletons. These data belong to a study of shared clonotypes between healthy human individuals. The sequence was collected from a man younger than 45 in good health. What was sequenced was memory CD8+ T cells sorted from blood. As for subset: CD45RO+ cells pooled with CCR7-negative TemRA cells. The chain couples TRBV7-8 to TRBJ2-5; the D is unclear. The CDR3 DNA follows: TGTGCCAGCAGCTTAGACGCATGGAACCAAGAGACCCAGTACTTC. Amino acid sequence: CASSLDAWNQETQYF.